This TCR beta chain appears in the sequencing data of a study of CXCR3-negative and CXCR3-positive naive CD8 T cells. Findings and limits, study-wide: In naive cells, CXCR3-negative and CXCR3-positive subsets had similar TRBV-TRBJ usage; memory cells differed. Comparison of naive cells showed more hydrophobic TRB CDR3s in CXCR3-positive than in CXCR3-negative naive cells.

The TRB libraries of cDNA were built by UMI-labeled 5' RACE. Reprocessing the 5' RACE reads, TCRdb reports a single entry for every CDR3 protein and omits DNA. The listing contains about 92,000 distinct CDR3 sequences. Notes on this clonotype: Its antigen is currently unknown.

The CDR3 consists of 16 residues. In germline, CDR1 is DFQATT, CDR2 SNEGSKA (reference sequence). What was sequenced was naive CXCR3- CD8+ T cells from blood. Subset reported: CD45RO-CCR7+CD27+CD95- naive CD8+ T cells lacking CXCR3 (TNR3-). This sequence was found in a human donor in good health. Some clones in this sample may be carry-over from other donors' samples. The chain joins TRBV20-1 to TRBJ2-5; checking the TCRdb D call of TRBD2 is not possible without DNA. The CDR3 protein is CSARDPVSGRAGTQYF.